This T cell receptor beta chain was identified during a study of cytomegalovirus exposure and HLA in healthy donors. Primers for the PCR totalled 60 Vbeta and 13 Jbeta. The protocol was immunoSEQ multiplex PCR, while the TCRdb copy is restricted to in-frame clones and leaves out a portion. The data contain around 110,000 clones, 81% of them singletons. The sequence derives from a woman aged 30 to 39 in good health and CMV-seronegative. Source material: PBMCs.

CDR3 coding DNA: TGTGCCAGCAGTTACCAGGGGGCTTTAGGACCCTCCGAGCAGTACTTC. Protein product: CASSYQGALGPSEQYF. This chain links TRBV6-5 with TRBJ2-7; 8 bases map to TRBD1. Per germline, CDR1 MNHEY and CDR2 SVGAGI. V gave up 2 bases and J gave up 6 bases; unmatched junction bases: 12. The CDR3 is made up of 16 amino acids.